A single sample is the source of the 15 T cell receptor beta chains below, sequenced in a study of T-cell reconstitution after alpha-beta-depleted transplantation in children. Unique molecular identifiers tagged the TCRbeta library. TCRdb re-called the PCR reads through MiXCR, storing one row per CDR3 protein. The data contain more than 550,000 distinct CDR3 sequences, about 10% of them singletons. The specimen was PBMCs from the stem cell graft donor, collected from the stem cell graft. All receptors derive from a human donor who donated a stem cell graft to a child with acute myeloid leukemia.

This clonotype has more than one count but fewer than ten. The chain carries TRBV28 and TRBJ2-5, with 10 bases aligning to TRBD2. The length of the CDR3 is 15 residues. The germline gives CDR1 MDHEN, CDR2 SYDVKM. V trimming: 6 bases; J trimming: 4 bases; junction bases outside the gene matches: 8. The chain's CDR3 is CASSETSGFPETQYF. DNA of the CDR3: TGTGCCAGCAGCGAGACTAGCGGGTTTCCAGAGACCCAGTACTTC.

The chain couples TRBV6-2 or TRBV6-3 to TRBJ2-7; unclear D gene. The CDR3 runs to 12 residues. From germline, CDR1 is MNHEY and CDR2 SVGEGT. Trimming left V 7 bases short and J 2 bases short, with 9 bases between. The CDR3 DNA sequence: TGTGCCAGCAACCAGGCGACCTACGAGCAGTACTTC. It codes for CASNQATYEQYF.

V and J are TRBV6-1 and TRBJ1-1; D remains ambiguous. V gave up 6 bases and J gave up 1 base, with 12 bases separating them. This CDR3 spans 14 amino acids. Germline V gene data show CDR1 as MNHNS and CDR2 as SASEGT. CDR3 protein: CASRDELQNTEAFF. Here the CDR3 DNA reads TGTGCCAGCAGGGACGAATTACAGAACACTGAAGCTTTCTTT.

The chain couples TRBV18 to TRBJ2-1; the match to TRBD2 covers 8 bases. The CDR3 totals 16 residues. J was trimmed by 9 bases and V by 3 bases; bases with no gene match: 13. Germline CDR1 KGHSH, CDR2 LQKENI. CDR3 sequence: CASSPQAGVGGAEQFF. Written as DNA, the CDR3 is TGTGCCAGCTCACCCCAAGCGGGAGTCGGTGGGGCTGAGCAGTTCTTC.

This clonotype was detected only a few times. With a much larger clone just one base away, this may be a read error. The J gene is TRBJ2-2, the V gene TRBV6-1; D gene ambiguous. Germline V gives CDR1 MNHNS, CDR2 SASEGT. V shed 6 bases and J shed 5 bases, with 4 bases lying between them. This CDR3 spans 11 amino acids. CDR3 coding DNA: TGTGCCAGCAGAGTTACCGGGGAGCTGTTTTTT. It yields the protein CASRVTGELFF.

This clonotype has at least ten counts. The V call is TRBV4-3, the J call TRBJ1-1; D perhaps matches TRBD1 (5 bases). Germline-derived CDR1 and CDR2 are LGHNA and YSLEER. The CDR3 totals 15 residues. V lost 1 base and J 0 bases, leaving 9 bases between the germline ends. The CDR3 sequence: CASSQGGGVNTEAFF. The CDR3 DNA reads TGCGCCAGCAGCCAAGGGGGCGGGGTGAACACTGAAGCTTTCTTT.

This clonotype showed up many times. J is TRBJ2-2 and V is TRBV24-1; D perhaps matches TRBD1 (6 bases). This CDR3 region has 15 residues. V was cut by 4 bases and J by 1 base, with 9 bases left in between. Germline V CDR1 and CDR2: KGHDR, SFDVKD. CDR3 DNA: TGTGCCACCAGTGAGTCGGGACAGAACACCGGGGAGCTGTTTTTT. It codes for CATSESGQNTGELFF.

CDR3 residues: CASSLSQAYEQYF. CDR3 nucleotides: TGTGCCAGCAGCTTGTCACAGGCCTACGAGCAGTACTTC. The J gene is TRBJ2-7, the V gene TRBV7-9, with D possibly being TRBD1 (5 bases). Per germline, CDR1 SEHNR and CDR2 FQNEAQ (reference sequence). The CDR3 length is 13 residues. Trimming left V 3 bases short and J 2 bases short, with 8 bases between.

This clonotype has more than one count but fewer than ten. Its ends do not fully match the called genes, so a read error is possible. The J gene is TRBJ2-3, the V gene TRBV3-1; 9 bases are shared with TRBD2. The length of the CDR3 is 18 residues. CDR1 LGHDT and CDR2 YNNKEL come from the germline V gene (reference sequence). The CDR3 sequence: CACSFRLAGTSSTDTQYF. CDR3 coding DNA: TGTGCCTGCAGTTTTCGTCTAGCGGGAACCTCTAGCACAGATACGCAGTATTTT.

This clonotype was observed a handful of times. The genes are TRBV18 and TRBJ1-3; unclear D gene. The CDR3 length is 16 residues. Germline V gene sequence: CDR1 KGHSH, CDR2 LQKENI. The V and J ends lost 1 base and 0 bases respectively, with 10 bases between them. CDR3 sequence: CASSPREANSGNTIYF. The CDR3 DNA is TGTGCCAGCTCACCACGGGAGGCCAACTCTGGAAACACCATATATTTT. Full variable domain (outside the CDR3, taken from reference TRBV18 and TRBJ1-3): NAGVMQNPRHLVRRRGQEARLRCSPMKGHSHVYWYRQLPEEGLKFMVYLQKENIIDESGMPKERFSAEFPKEGPSILRIQQVVRGDSAAYFCASSPREANSGNTIYFGEGSWLTVV.

This clonotype was counted a few times. The chain uses TRBV28 and TRBJ1-2; no clear D gene. Germline assignment: CDR1 MDHEN and CDR2 SYDVKM. CDR3 length: 13 residues. Trimming pared 3 bases from V and 8 bases from J, leaving 13 bases between. This CDR3 reads CASSLTLGEGYTF. For the CDR3, the DNA is TGTGCCAGCAGTTTGACCCTCGGGGAGGGCTACACCTTC.

V gene TRBV11-1 combines with J gene TRBJ2-2; 7 positions agree with TRBD1. The V and J ends lost 2 bases and 6 bases, in that order; junction bases with no gene match: 3. The CDR3 runs 14 residues. The germline gives CDR1 SGHAT, CDR2 FQDESV (reference sequence). CDR3 DNA sequence: TGTGCCAGCAGCTTAATAACAGGGGCCGGGGAGCTGTTTTTT. Translating gives CASSLITGAGELFF.

J is TRBJ1-2 and V is TRBV15, with TRBD1 identical over 10 bases. The CDR3 totals 13 residues. Losses at the gene ends were 5 bases for V and 8 bases for J; bases not matched to a gene: 5. Germline V CDR1 and CDR2: LNHNV, YYDKDF (reference sequence). The CDR3 region is CATSLGQGGGYTF. In DNA, the CDR3 is TGTGCCACCAGCCTCGGACAGGGGGGAGGCTACACCTTC.

The V and J genes are TRBV2 and TRBJ2-5; no firm D call. This CDR3 contains 14 residues. Germline CDR1 is SNHLY and CDR2 is FYNNEI. Between the trimmed V and J ends, which lost 0 bases and 1 base, there was a span of 6 bases. The CDR3 nucleotides are TGTGCCAGCAGTGAAGCCGGTAGCCAAGAGACCCAGTACTTC. Translating gives CASSEAGSQETQYF.

The genes are TRBV7-8 and TRBJ1-1; maybe TRBD1 (6 bases). In germline, CDR1 is SGHVS, CDR2 FQNEAQ. This CDR3 region has 16 residues. The germline V and J ends were trimmed by 2 bases and 1 base, with 14 bases remaining between them. The CDR3 here is CASSLRLIQGNTEAFF. In DNA, the CDR3 is TGTGCCAGCAGCTTACGACTGATACAGGGGAACACTGAAGCTTTCTTT.